A selection of T cell receptor beta chains follows, all from one sample in a study of memory CD4+ T cells and cytomegalovirus serostatus. The protocol was immunoSEQ multiplex PCR, while the TCRdb copy is restricted to in-frame clones and leaves out a portion. The sample records around 60,000 clones, under 90% being singletons. Sequencing was carried out using memory CD4+ T cells from blood. Receptor source: an adult in good health and CMV-seronegative. Some clones in this sample may be carry-over from other donors' samples. Each CDR3 is given with its conserved first and last residue. D genes are given only for firm matches. Clone size is not always given. Where it is, it says once, few, many or a class for expanded clones.

j_call clone_size v_call d_call cdr3_aa cdr3_nt
TRBJ2-2 . TRBV6-1 TRBD1 CASHRGRTNTGELFF TGTGCCAGCCATAGGGGGCGGACGAACACCGGGGAGCTGTTTTTT
TRBJ2-2 . TRBV6-1 TRBD2 CASRNSGRNTGELFF TGTGCCAGCAGGAATAGCGGGAGGAACACCGGGGAGCTGTTTTTT
TRBJ2-5 . TRBV4-3 . CASSQDHPRQETQYF TGCGCCAGCAGCCAAGATCATCCCAGGCAAGAGACCCAGTACTTC
TRBJ1-6 . TRBV6-1 . CASSEGTYNSPLHF TGTGCCAGCAGTGAGGGGACCTATAATTCACCCCTCCACTTT
TRBJ2-7 . TRBV11-1 . CASSLRQEYYEQYF TGTGCCAGCAGCTTAAGACAGGAGTACTACGAGCAGTACTTC
TRBJ2-3 . TRBV5-1 . CASSLTTDTQYF TGCGCCAGCAGCTTGACCACAGATACGCAGTATTTT
TRBJ1-2 . TRBV27 . CASSSNRVGYGYTF TGTGCCAGCAGTTCCAACAGGGTTGGCTATGGCTACACCTTC
TRBJ2-1 . TRBV25-1 . CASLFTKVPYNEQFF TGTGCCAGCCTTTTTACTAAAGTCCCTTACAATGAGCAGTTCTTC
TRBJ2-1 . TRBV2 TRBD2 CASSEYGREGGEQFF TGTGCCAGCAGTGAATATGGGCGGGAGGGGGGTGAGCAGTTCTTC
TRBJ2-6 . TRBV4-3 TRBD2 CASSQKAGPGANVLTF TGCGCCAGCAGCCAGAAAGCGGGGCCTGGGGCCAACGTCCTGACTTTC
TRBJ1-5 . TRBV2 . CASSEGGLSNQPQHF TGTGCCAGCAGTGAAGGGGGTCTGAGCAATCAGCCCCAGCATTTT
TRBJ2-5 few TRBV5-1 TRBD2 CASSLGEGRQETQYF TGCGCCAGCAGCTTGGGGGAGGGAAGGCAAGAGACCCAGTACTTC
TRBJ2-3 . TRBV5-1 . CASSLASGTDTQYF TGCGCCAGCAGCTTAGCGTCGGGCACAGATACGCAGTATTTT
TRBJ2-1 few TRBV7-2 TRBD2 CASSLVLAGEQFF TGTGCCAGCAGCTTGGTACTAGCGGGTGAGCAGTTCTTC
TRBJ2-3 . TRBV21-1 . CASSNWRVGLRRGYTQYF TGTGCCAGCAGCAATTGGCGGGTGGGTTTGCGCAGGGGATATACGCAGTATTTT
TRBJ2-6 few TRBV30 . CAWSVQSGANVLTF TGTGCCTGGAGTGTCCAATCTGGGGCCAACGTCCTGACTTTC
TRBJ2-7 . TRBV6-6 TRBD2 CASSSSQGLVSYEQYF TGTGCCAGCAGTTCCTCGCAGGGACTAGTTTCCTACGAGCAGTACTTC
TRBJ2-3 . TRBV11-2 . CASSAPLYTQYF TGTGCCAGCAGCGCGCCGTTATATACGCAGTATTTT
TRBJ2-1 . TRBV12-5 TRBD1 CASGLPSGTGAYNEQFF TGTGCTAGTGGTCTTCCTTCCGGGACAGGGGCCTACAATGAGCAGTTCTTC
TRBJ2-7 once TRBV30 . CAWDTYYEQYF TGTGCCTGGGACACATACTACGAGCAGTACTTC
TRBJ2-3 . TRBV7-2 . CASSLEGLSTDTQYF TGTGCCAGCAGCTTAGAGGGACTTAGCACAGATACGCAGTATTTT
TRBJ1-1 . TRBV28 . CASSFTNTEAFF TGTGCCAGCAGTTTCACGAACACTGAAGCTTTCTTT
TRBJ1-2 . TRBV11-2 . CASSFAPGTNYGYTF TGTGCCAGCAGCTTTGCCCCCGGGACTAACTATGGCTACACCTTC
TRBJ2-2 . TRBV1 . CTSSPRKATGELFF TGCACCAGCAGCCCTAGGAAAGCCACCGGGGAGCTGTTTTTT